A selection of T cell receptor beta chains follows, all from one sample in a study of T cell responses to AZD1222 COVID-19 vaccine. The repertoire was sequenced with immunoSEQ multiplex PCR; TCRdb's copy has only in-frame clones and lacks some. The sample lists roughly 100,000 clones, around 94% occurring once. The sequences come from peripheral blood, collected on day 0 of AZD1222 vaccination. Source of these receptors: an adult in good health. Each CDR3 is given with its conserved first and last residue. Each record gives: V gene, clone size, J gene, D gene, CDR3 protein, CDR3 DNA. The D gene is left open where the match is weak. The size entry is marked missing in some rows and otherwise reads once, few, many or a size class.

TRBV9	once	TRBJ1-2	TRBD1	CASSPGQGARGYTF	TGTGCCAGCAGCCCGGGACAGGGGGCCAGAGGCTACACCTTC
TRBV9	.	TRBJ1-5	.	CASNEGGWGNQPQHF	TGTGCCAGCAATGAAGGGGGTTGGGGTAATCAGCCCCAGCATTTT
TRBV6-2/TRBV6-3	.	TRBJ1-2	TRBD1	CASSLRDRRSNYGYTF	TGTGCCAGCAGTCTCCGGGACAGACGTTCTAACTATGGCTACACCTTC
TRBV9	.	TRBJ1-4	.	CASSVDGGLDEKLFF	TGTGCCAGCAGCGTAGATGGGGGGCTGGATGAAAAACTGTTTTTT
TRBV3-1/TRBV3-2	.	TRBJ1-2	.	CASSQWSGYTF	TGTGCCAGCAGCCAGTGGTCTGGCTACACCTTC
TRBV7-9	.	TRBJ1-5	TRBD1	CASSGTGGQGGNQPQHF	TGTGCCAGCAGCGGAACAGGGGGCCAGGGAGGGAATCAGCCCCAGCATTTT
TRBV5-5	.	TRBJ2-5	.	CASSPPTGPETQYF	TGTGCCAGCAGCCCACCGACAGGACCCGAGACCCAGTACTTC
TRBV28	.	TRBJ1-5	.	CASFIRGSNQPQHF	TGTGCCAGCTTCATCCGTGGGAGCAATCAGCCCCAGCATTTT
TRBV27	.	TRBJ1-1	.	CASPSEGYMNTEAFF	TGTGCCAGCCCCTCCGAGGGTTACATGAACACTGAAGCTTTCTTT
TRBV30	.	TRBJ1-5	TRBD1	CAWSEGGQGAQPQHF	TGTGCCTGGAGTGAGGGTGGACAGGGGGCCCAGCCCCAGCATTTT
TRBV19	.	TRBJ2-2	.	CASSINTGELFF	TGTGCCAGCAGTATAAACACCGGGGAGCTGTTTTTT
TRBV9	.	TRBJ2-1	TRBD2	CASSASGRAPEQFF	TGTGCCAGCAGTGCTAGCGGGAGGGCCCCTGAGCAGTTCTTC
TRBV19	.	TRBJ2-5	.	CASSSQNGFGAQYF	TGTGCCAGTAGTAGTCAAAACGGGTTTGGAGCCCAGTACTTC
TRBV7-3	.	TRBJ1-1	.	CASSTVGGPMNTEAFF	TGTGCCAGCAGCACCGTGGGGGGTCCGATGAACACTGAAGCTTTCTTT
TRBV7-9	.	TRBJ2-7	.	CASSFTGSYEQYF	TGTGCCAGCAGCTTCACGGGCTCCTACGAGCAGTACTTC
TRBV5-5	.	TRBJ2-2	TRBD1	CASSLAAGGRTGELFF	TGTGCCAGCAGCTTGGCGGCAGGGGGCAGGACCGGGGAGCTGTTTTTT
TRBV5-1	once	TRBJ2-6	.	CASSFPFISGANVLTF	TGCGCCAGCAGCTTTCCTTTCATCTCTGGGGCCAACGTCCTGACTTTC
TRBV10-3	.	TRBJ2-7	.	CAISDPAGVSYEQYF	TGTGCCATCAGTGATCCGGCAGGGGTATCCTACGAGCAGTACTTC
TRBV7-9	.	TRBJ1-1	.	CASSRHSAEAFF	TGTGCCAGCAGCCGTCATAGCGCTGAAGCTTTCTTT
TRBV28	.	TRBJ1-2	.	CASSLPTEPYGYTF	TGTGCCAGCAGTTTACCGACAGAGCCCTATGGCTACACCTTC
TRBV11-2	.	TRBJ1-1	TRBD1	CASSLDWTGRGAEAFF	TGTGCCAGCAGCTTAGACTGGACAGGGCGAGGCGCTGAAGCTTTCTTT
TRBV7-9	.	TRBJ1-1	TRBD1	CASSWGQPEAFF	TGTGCCAGCAGCTGGGGACAGCCTGAAGCTTTCTTT
TRBV19	once	TRBJ2-7	TRBD1	CASGQGMENEQYF	TGTGCCAGTGGACAGGGGATGGAAAACGAGCAGTACTTC
TRBV7-2	.	TRBJ2-5	.	CASSLDPQETQYF	TGTGCCAGCAGCTTAGACCCACAAGAGACCCAGTACTTC
TRBV4-1	.	TRBJ1-3	.	CASSQGVNGNTIYF	TGCGCCAGCAGCCAAGGAGTGAATGGAAACACCATATATTTT
TRBV18	.	TRBJ1-2	TRBD1	CASSRSGGQREPYGYTF	TGTGCCAGCTCACGAAGCGGGGGACAGAGGGAGCCTTATGGCTACACCTTC
TRBV27	.	TRBJ2-3	.	CASSSRTVLSTDTQYF	TGTGCCAGCAGTTCGCGGACAGTATTAAGCACAGATACGCAGTATTTT
TRBV6-5	.	TRBJ1-5	TRBD1	CASRSTGGGNQPQHF	TGTGCCAGCAGATCCACAGGGGGAGGCAATCAGCCCCAGCATTTT
TRBV6-6	.	TRBJ2-1	.	CASSYGNEQFF	TGTGCCAGCAGTTACGGAAATGAGCAGTTCTTC
TRBV24-1	.	TRBJ2-2	.	CATSGGGTGELFF	TGTGCCACCAGTGGTGGAGGGACCGGGGAGCTGTTTTTT
TRBV19	.	TRBJ1-5	.	CASTTWTAHQPQHF	TGTGCCAGTACCACCTGGACAGCTCATCAGCCCCAGCATTTT
TRBV7-3	once	TRBJ2-4	TRBD1	CASSLGTGVAKNIQYF	TGTGCCAGCAGCCTCGGGACAGGGGTGGCCAAAAACATTCAGTACTTC
TRBV5-4	.	TRBJ2-1	.	CASSRGPESYNEQFF	TGTGCCAGCAGCCGGGGACCCGAGAGTTACAATGAGCAGTTCTTC
TRBV3-1/TRBV3-2	.	TRBJ2-7	.	CASSRLGGAYSEQYF	TGTGCCAGCAGCCGTCTCGGGGGAGCCTACTCCGAGCAGTACTTC
TRBV5-1	.	TRBJ2-2	TRBD1	CASSPRQGTGELFF	TGCGCCAGCAGCCCAAGACAGGGGACCGGGGAGCTGTTTTTT
TRBV7-2	.	TRBJ2-1	.	CASSLPYNEQFF	TGTGCCAGCAGCTTACCCTACAATGAGCAGTTCTTC
TRBV4-3	.	TRBJ1-1	.	CASSQDWGQENTEAFF	TGCGCCAGCAGCCAAGACTGGGGGCAGGAGAACACTGAAGCTTTCTTT
TRBV18	.	TRBJ1-1	TRBD1	CASSPLGTAFEAFF	TGTGCCAGCTCACCACTGGGGACAGCTTTCGAAGCTTTCTTT
TRBV4-1	.	TRBJ1-2	TRBD1	CASSHPDRDHYGYTF	TGCGCCAGCAGCCACCCGGACAGGGACCACTATGGCTACACCTTC
TRBV5-6	.	TRBJ1-2	.	CASSRRGNGYTF	TGTGCCAGCAGCCGTAGAGGGAACGGCTACACCTTC
TRBV6-5	.	TRBJ2-1	TRBD2	CASGQRGRISNEQFF	TGTGCCAGCGGACAGCGGGGGAGGATCTCCAATGAGCAGTTCTTC